Listed here is a single T cell receptor (beta chain). The data originate from a study of blood T cell repertoires in COVID-19. The V segment lost 5 bases and the J segment 4 bases; nucleotides outside the gene matches: 2. The germline V gene encodes CDR1 SGHNT and CDR2 YENEEA. This CDR3 has 12 residues. Measured with immunoSEQ multiplex PCR; TCRdb has only the in-frame clones, and not every one. The repertoire holds 70,000 or so clones, with 85% to 90% as singletons. The origin of this receptor is a man aged 65-85 years with active COVID-19. This chain connects TRBV11-3 to TRBJ2-7, with 7 bases aligning to TRBD2. Sequencing input: peripheral blood. The CDR3 nucleotides read TGTGCCAGCAGCGGGGGGGTATACGAGCAGTACTTC. It is translated as CASSGGVYEQYF.